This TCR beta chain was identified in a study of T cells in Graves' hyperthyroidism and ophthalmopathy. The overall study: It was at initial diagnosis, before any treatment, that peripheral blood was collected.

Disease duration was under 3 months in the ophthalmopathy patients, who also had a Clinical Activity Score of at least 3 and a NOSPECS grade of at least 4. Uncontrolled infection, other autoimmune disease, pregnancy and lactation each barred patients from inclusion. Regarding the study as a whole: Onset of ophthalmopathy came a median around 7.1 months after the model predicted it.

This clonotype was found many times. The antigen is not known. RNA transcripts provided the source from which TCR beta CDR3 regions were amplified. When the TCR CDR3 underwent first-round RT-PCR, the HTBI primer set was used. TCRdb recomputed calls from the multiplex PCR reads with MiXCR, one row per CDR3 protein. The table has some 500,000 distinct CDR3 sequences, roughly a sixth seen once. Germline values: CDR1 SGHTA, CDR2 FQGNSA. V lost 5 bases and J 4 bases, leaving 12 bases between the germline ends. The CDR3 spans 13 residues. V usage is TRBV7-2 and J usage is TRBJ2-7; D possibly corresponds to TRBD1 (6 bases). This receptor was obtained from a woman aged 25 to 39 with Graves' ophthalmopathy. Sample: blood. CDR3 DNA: TGTGCCAGCAGCGACACAGGGTTTTACGAGCAGTACTTC. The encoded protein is CASSDTGFYEQYF.